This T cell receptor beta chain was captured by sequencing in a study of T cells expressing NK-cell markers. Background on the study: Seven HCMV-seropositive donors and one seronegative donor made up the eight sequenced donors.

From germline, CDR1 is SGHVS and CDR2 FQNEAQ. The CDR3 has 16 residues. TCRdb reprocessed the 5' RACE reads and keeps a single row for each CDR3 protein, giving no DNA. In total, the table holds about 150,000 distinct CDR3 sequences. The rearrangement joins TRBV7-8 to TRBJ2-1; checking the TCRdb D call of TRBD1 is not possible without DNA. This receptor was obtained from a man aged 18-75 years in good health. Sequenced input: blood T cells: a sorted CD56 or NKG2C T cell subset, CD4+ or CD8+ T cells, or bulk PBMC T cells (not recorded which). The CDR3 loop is CASSVRQGPRYNEQFF.